This TCR beta chain was observed in a study of blood T cells in healthy people across ages (dated by TCRdb to between 2015 and 2016). Some background on the complete study: In model experiments, roughly one uniquely barcoded TCR beta cDNA molecule per two T cells was captured by template switching. Two additional independent replicas of 1 million unique cDNA reads from the same blood draw were analyzed for two donors (one aged 18 to 29 and one aged 80 or older). Donors were grouped into four age groups: young (average 16 years), middle-aged (approximately 41), aged (about 60) and long-lived (roughly 80). To avoid experimental bias, donors of different ages were distributed randomly across sequencing lanes. Age-related changes in TCR beta repertoire diversity were measured in the study by deep sequencing normalized with unique cDNA molecular identifiers. Broader findings and caveats from the paper: Estimates of total diversity based on one million sequenced T cells were considered lower bounds and underestimates. Compared with the aged group, the long-lived group had more naive CD4+ T cells, fewer expanded clones and increased TCR diversity, suggesting age selection. There was a strong correlation between observed TCR beta diversity and the percentage of naive T cells measured by flow cytometry. Donor CMV infection status was unknown, potentially confounding age-related changes in expanded clonotypes. Because profiling used bulk unsorted PBMCs, naive and antigen-experienced compartments could not be compared conclusively. As age increased, observed TCR beta diversity per million T cells dropped in a roughly linear way, and a significant reduction was already evident by age around 41.

The donors were roughly 38 Caucasian individuals from Russia, aged roughly 6 to 100 years, who were systemically healthy. Each donor gave 8 to 10 milliliters of peripheral blood, collected into EDTA-treated Vacutainer tubes. Ficoll-Paque density-gradient centrifugation was used to isolate PBMCs, with at least 6.5 million per sample. Trizol reagent was used to extract total RNA from PBMCs, with at least 5.5 micrograms per sample. The percentages of naive CD45RAhigh/CD27high T cells were determined by flow cytometry on a PBMC aliquot from every donor. Preparation of the library involved 5' RACE. A second PCR of roughly 7 to 12 cycles was run with a J-beta primer mix and a sample-barcoded 5' primer. A unique molecular identifier was introduced onto each TCR beta cDNA molecule by a template-switch 5' adaptor carrying 12 random nucleotides. Each sample yielded at least 3 million CDR3-containing paired-end reads. First-strand cDNA was synthesized from all RNA with the Mint cDNA synthesis kit, primed by a TRBC-specific oligonucleotide. After uracil-DNA glycosylase treatment, a first 18-cycle PCR used universal primers M1SS and BC2_uni_R on all cDNA. For the original study's pipeline: For normalization, 1 million high-quality reads, each with a distinct molecular identifier, were randomly selected from each sample. Reads with shared molecular identifiers were discarded instead of being binned into consensus sequences. MiTCR, set to a Q25 quality threshold and the strictest error-elimination algorithm, was used for CDR3 identification, clonotype clustering and error correction. A nonparametric unseen species model using Euler transformation provided a lower-bound estimate of total TCR beta diversity. The public reads were reprocessed in TCRdb via fastp at Q25 and MiXCR, keeping in-frame beta chains. All rows with the same CDR3 protein become a single entry with the most common DNA and genes. TCRdb, not the authors, supplied the V and J calls. This sample lists 1.5 million to 2 million distinct CDR3 sequences; roughly two fifths were detected once. The top ten hold roughly 24% of the sample.

Looking up the germline V gene yields CDR1 MGHDK and CDR2 SYGVNS. The CDR3 covers 13 residues, taking in both the cysteine and the phenylalanine. The entry retains the CDR3 DNA only, 39 bases that are in frame from base 1. Germline trimming amounts to 7 bases on V and 2 bases on J, with 4 as the count of junction bases outside the gene matches. Many counts were recorded for this clonotype. Its antigen remains unidentified. Base quality data are lacking; no much larger clone is found one base away. The chain is made from TRBV25-1 and TRBJ1-2; 7 junctional bases match TRBD1. What was sequenced was blood. The clonotype originates from a human donor in good health. Here the CDR3 is given as CASTPGQNYGYTF. In nucleotide form, the sequence is TGTGCCAGCACCCCGGGACAGAACTATGGCTACACCTTC.